The 25 T cell receptor beta chains in this list originate from one sample, sequenced in a study of cytomegalovirus exposure and HLA in healthy donors. The PCR was carried out with 60 Vbeta primers and 13 Jbeta primers. Libraries were prepared by immunoSEQ multiplex PCR; TCRdb keeps only in-frame clonotypes and omits some of them. This table holds 150,000 to 200,000 clones, more than 70% found once. What was sequenced was PBMCs. These receptors were taken from a woman aged 40 to 50 in good health and CMV-seropositive.

In regard to this clone: The junction does not match germline at one end; this may be a read error. The V and J genes are TRBV6-5 and TRBJ1-1, with a weak D call TRBD1 (6 bases). The CDR3 sequence is 12 residues long. Per germline, CDR1 MNHEY and CDR2 SVGAGI. CDR3 protein: CTSSTRGIEAFF. The CDR3 bases are TGTACCAGCAGCACCAGGGGAATTGAAGCTTTCTTT.

J is TRBJ2-7 and V is TRBV13; D may be TRBD2 (5 bases). Looked up from germline, CDR1 is PRHDT and CDR2 is FYEKMQ (reference sequence). This CDR3 region has 15 residues. V lost 3 bases and J 2 bases, leaving 14 bases between the germline ends. CDR3 in DNA: TGTGCCAGCAGCTTCGAGGGATTAGGAACCTACGAGCAGTACTTC. Translated: CASSFEGLGTYEQYF. The variable domain in full, completed from reference TRBV13 and TRBJ2-7, reads AAGVIQSPRHLIKEKRETATLKCYPIPRHDTVYWYQQGPGQDPQFLISFYEKMQSDKGSIPDRFSAQQFSDYHSELNMSSLELGDSALYFCASSFEGLGTYEQYFGPGTRLTVT.

This clone was observed once. This chain uses TRBV28 with TRBJ2-7; 8 positions agree with TRBD1. Germline values: CDR1 MDHEN, CDR2 SYDVKM. V shed 3 bases, J shed 4 bases, and the junction held 5 bases outside the gene matches. The CDR3 loop spans 14 amino acids. The CDR3 protein is CASSFGQGPYEQYF. The CDR3 DNA sequence: TGTGCCAGCAGTTTCGGACAGGGACCTTACGAGCAGTACTTC.

The J gene is TRBJ2-3, the V gene TRBV29-1, with no clear D. Trimming shortened V by 2 bases and J by 1 base, and 4 bases separated the two germline ends. Germline V gene data show CDR1 as SQVTM and CDR2 as ANQGSEA. The CDR3 is 12 residues long. CDR3 protein: CSVELRTDTQYF. In DNA, the CDR3 is TGCAGCGTTGAACTACGCACAGATACGCAGTATTTT.

The rearrangement links TRBV11-2 to TRBJ2-1; D unclear. The CDR3 runs to 15 residues. Germline CDR1 SGHAT, CDR2 FQNNGV. Trimming cost V 4 bases and J 4 bases, with 14 bases left between them. This chain's CDR3 is CASSSQRQLYNEQFF. The CDR3 region has the DNA TGTGCCAGCAGCTCGCAGAGACAACTGTACAATGAGCAGTTCTTC.

This clone was seen more than once but under ten times. The chain employs TRBV18 and TRBJ2-4; 8 nucleotides line up with TRBD2. The germline CDR1 and CDR2 sequences are KGHSH and LQKENI. V lost 3 bases to trimming and J lost 7 bases; unmatched junction nucleotides: 5. The CDR3 is 14 residues long. CDR3: CASSPGGTRNIQYF. The CDR3 coding sequence is TGTGCCAGCTCACCGGGCGGGACTAGGAACATTCAGTACTTC.

The gene calls are TRBV2 and TRBJ1-5; 7 positions agree with TRBD1. CDR1 and CDR2 from the germline V gene are SNHLY and FYNNEI. This CDR3 spans 15 amino acids. Trimming cost V 7 bases and J 0 bases; bases outside gene matches: 6. The CDR3 sequence is CASTRTGNSNQPQHF. The CDR3 DNA sequence: TGTGCCAGCACCCGGACAGGAAATAGCAATCAGCCCCAGCATTTT.

The V and J genes are TRBV6-5 and TRBJ1-1, with no clear D. The CDR3 length is 13 residues. V was pared by 6 bases and J by 6 bases, with 14 bases between. Germline V gene data show CDR1 as MNHEY and CDR2 as SVGAGI. Written as DNA, the CDR3 is TGTGCCAGCAGCTACCACTCCGGGGCTGAAGCTTTCTTT. It translates to CASSYHSGAEAFF.

This clone has more than one count but fewer than ten. V gene TRBV18 combines with J gene TRBJ2-7; D might be TRBD1 (6 bases). Trimming stripped 8 bases from V and 8 bases from J, with 19 bases between. The CDR3 is 13 amino acids. Per germline, CDR1 KGHSH and CDR2 LQKENI. The CDR3 sequence: CASEGMGAEKQYF. The CDR3 coding sequence is TGTGCCAGCGAGGGGATGGGGGCGGAAAAGCAGTACTTC.

This clone appeared once. CDR3 residues: CASSSTGNYGYTF. In DNA form, the CDR3 reads TGCGCCAGCAGCTCGACAGGGAACTATGGCTACACCTTC. V is TRBV5-1 and J is TRBJ1-2; 7 bases match TRBD1. The V gene end was trimmed by 3 bases and the J gene end by 2 bases; junction bases not matched to a gene: 1. The CDR3 contains 13 residues. Germline V gene lookup returns CDR1 SGHRS and CDR2 YFSETQ.

The chain links TRBV27 to TRBJ1-2; D gene uncertain. CDR1 is MNHEY, CDR2 SMNVEV, per germline (reference sequence). This CDR3 is built from 14 residues. CDR3 sequence: CATKREGIDYGYTF. The DNA for the CDR3 is TGTGCTACGAAACGGGAGGGAATTGACTATGGCTACACCTTC.

V gene TRBV19 combines with J gene TRBJ1-4; 7 nucleotides agree with TRBD1. Trimming at V came to 4 bases and at J to 4 bases, leaving 6 bases not matched to a gene. Germline lookup yields CDR1 LNHDA and CDR2 SQIVND (reference sequence). This CDR3 spans 15 amino acids. The CDR3 DNA follows: TGTGCCAGTAGTAGGACAGGCCGATTTAATGAAAAACTGTTTTTT. This codes for CASSRTGRFNEKLFF.

This clone turned up a few times. The chain combines TRBV28 with TRBJ2-7; TRBD2 is a possible D gene (5 bases). Trimming removed 5 bases from V and 10 bases from J, with 15 bases in between. CDR3 length: 12 residues. Germline V lookup: CDR1 MDHEN, CDR2 SYDVKM. The CDR3: CASSPLALLQYF. The CDR3 DNA reads TGTGCCAGCAGTCCCCTAGCCCTCCTACAGTACTTC.

The gene calls are TRBV19 and TRBJ2-6, with a tentative D call TRBD2 (5 bases). V shed 6 bases and J shed 4 bases, with 7 bases lying between them. The CDR3 has 13 amino acids. Germline assignment: CDR1 LNHDA and CDR2 SQIVND (reference sequence). The CDR3 is CASRGLGANVLTF. In DNA form, the CDR3 reads TGTGCCAGTAGAGGACTGGGGGCCAACGTCCTGACTTTC. Together with reference TRBV19 and TRBJ2-6, the CDR3 gives the full variable domain: DGGITQSPKYLFRKEGQNVTLSCEQNLNHDAMYWYRQDPGQGLRLIYYSQIVNDFQKGDIAEGYSVSREKKESFPLTVTSAQKNPTAFYLCASRGLGANVLTFGAGSRLTVL.

V gene TRBV10-1 combines with J gene TRBJ2-2; 9 nucleotides match TRBD2. Unmatched junction bases numbered 7, after V lost 3 bases and J lost 5 bases. This CDR3 has 16 amino acids. From germline, CDR1 is WNHNN and CDR2 SYGVQD (reference sequence). The CDR3 nucleotides read TGCGCCAGCAGTGACTTAGCGGGAGTTGATACCGGGGAGCTGTTTTTT. Protein sequence: CASSDLAGVDTGELFF.

The chain carries TRBV9 and TRBJ2-2; 9 nucleotides match TRBD1. The CDR3 extends over 16 amino acids. Germline-derived CDR1 and CDR2 are SGDLS and YYNGEE. V lost 0 bases, J lost 8 bases, and 8 bases stayed unmatched. The CDR3 coding sequence is TGTGCCAGCAGCGTAGCGGGGACAGGGTTTCTGGGGGAGCTGTTTTTT. Protein: CASSVAGTGFLGELFF.

Only a few counts were recorded for this clone. The J gene is TRBJ2-7, the V gene TRBV4-3, with 10 positions matching TRBD1. Germline CDR1 and CDR2: LGHNA and YSLEER. Trimming took 0 bases from V and 0 from J; bases not matched to a gene: 11. The length of the CDR3 is 19 residues. Here the CDR3 DNA reads TGCGCCAGCAGCCAAGAAGTTTCGACAGGGGGCTATTTCTCCTACGAGCAGTACTTC. Translating it yields CASSQEVSTGGYFSYEQYF.

The CDR3 loop reads CASSLSTNYGYTF. The DNA of the CDR3 is TGTGCCAGCAGTTTATCCACAAACTATGGCTACACCTTC. This chain links TRBV27 with TRBJ1-2; D ambiguous. This CDR3 spans 13 amino acids. Germline-derived CDR1 and CDR2 are MNHEY and SMNVEV (reference sequence). V lost 0 bases, J lost 2 bases, and 4 bases lay in between.

This chain uses TRBV10-3 with TRBJ2-5; 9 bases are a match to TRBD1. Judging by the DNA end, TRBJ2-7 fits better; the J call may be wrong. Germline loops: CDR1 ENHRY, CDR2 SYGVKD. The length of the CDR3 is 18 residues. This CDR3 reads CAISDWGQGGGGAYEQYF. CDR3 coding DNA: TGTGCCATCAGTGATTGGGGACAGGGTGGAGGGGGGGCCTACGAGCAGTACTTC.

This clone was recorded only once. CDR3 in DNA: TGTGCCAGCAGTTCGACAGCAACTAATGAAAAACTGTTTTTT. This gives the protein CASSSTATNEKLFF. V and J are TRBV6-5 and TRBJ1-4; possibly TRBD1 for D (5 bases). The CDR3 length is 14 residues. Germline-derived CDR1 and CDR2 are MNHEY and SVGAGI. V gave up 4 bases and J gave up 0 bases, with 6 bases separating them.

This rearrangement joins TRBV12-5 to TRBJ2-3; D might be TRBD2 (5 bases). The CDR3 totals 14 residues. V dropped 6 bases and J dropped 6 bases, with 16 bases sitting between them. In germline, CDR1 is LGHNT, CDR2 FRNRAP. CDR3 DNA: TGTGCTAGTGGGTCCTCCGGGATTGGGGATACGCAGTATTTT. Amino acid sequence: CASGSSGIGDTQYF.

The V and J genes are TRBV27 and TRBJ1-2; 9 bases fit TRBD1. The V and J ends lost 8 bases and 7 bases, in that order; junction bases with no gene match: 11. The CDR3 spans 14 residues. Germline V gene data show CDR1 as MNHEY and CDR2 as SMNVEV (reference sequence). The CDR3 sequence: CASAAGGTGSGYTF. CDR3 DNA: TGTGCCAGCGCGGCCGGGGGGACAGGGTCTGGCTACACCTTC.

J is TRBJ2-1 and V is TRBV9; D may be TRBD2 (6 bases). Trimming took 0 bases from V and 7 from J, leaving 14 bases between them. The CDR3 sequence is 15 residues long. CDR1 and CDR2 from the germline V gene are SGDLS and YYNGEE. The CDR3 protein is CASSVVAGWGNEQFF. CDR3 bases: TGTGCCAGCAGCGTAGTGGCGGGATGGGGGAATGAGCAGTTCTTC.

As concerns this clone: One end of the junction fails to match germline, which may point to a read error. The genes are TRBV7-7 and TRBJ2-1, with 12 bases aligning to TRBD2. The CDR3 loop spans 14 amino acids. Germline loops: CDR1 SSHAT, CDR2 FNYEAQ (reference sequence). CDR3: CASSLAGGPNEQFF. As DNA, the CDR3 is TGTGCTAGCAGCCTAGCGGGAGGGCCGAATGAGCAGTTCTTC.

J is TRBJ2-3 and V is TRBV30; TRBD2 matches 8 bases. CDR3 length: 15 amino acids. In germline, CDR1 is GTSNPN, CDR2 SVGIG (reference sequence). The ends lost 2 bases at V and 8 bases at J; junction bases unmatched: 12. This CDR3 is CAWSPRLLADVTQYF. Here the CDR3 DNA reads TGTGCCTGGAGTCCCCGACTACTAGCGGACGTTACGCAGTATTTT. The complete variable domain, with remaining parts taken from reference TRBV30 and TRBJ2-3, reads SQTIHQWPATLVQPVGSPLSLECTVEGTSNPNLYWYRQAAGRGLQLLFYSVGIGQISSEVPQNLSASRPQDRQFILSSKKLLLSDSGFYLCAWSPRLLADVTQYFGPGTRLTVL.